This T cell receptor beta chain appears in the sequencing data of a study of blood T cell repertoires in COVID-19. V lost 3 bases to trimming and J lost 0 bases; unmatched junction nucleotides: 4. The CDR3 runs 16 residues. Germline CDR1 MNHEY, CDR2 SMNVEV (reference sequence). The table came from immunoSEQ multiplex PCR; TCRdb's copy has only in-frame clones and leaves some out. The sample gives approximately 250,000 clones, 75% to 90% of which show up once; roughly 3.7% is in the top ten. V usage is TRBV27 and J usage is TRBJ2-7; the match to TRBD2 covers 11 bases. The specimen was PBMCs or T cells enriched from blood (not recorded which). This clonotype originated in a woman younger than 45 who had recovered from COVID-19. The DNA of the CDR3 is TGTGCCAGCAGTTTCCTCGGGACTAGCGGCTCCTACGAGCAGTACTTC. It specifies CASSFLGTSGSYEQYF.